A selection of T cell receptor beta chains follows, all from one sample in a study of tumor and adjacent non-tumor tissue in lung cancer. TCRdb fed the multiplex PCR reads into MiXCR, producing one record per CDR3 protein. The top ten hold over 25% of the sample, which has over 60,000 distinct CDR3 sequences, 55% to 85% seen once. The source material was lung tumor tissue. The source of these receptors is a man in his 60s with non-small cell lung cancer. Each CDR3 is given with its conserved first and last residue.

TRBV7-8	CASNSEDRLYEQYF
TRBV20-1	CSAPNQDSPGYTF
TRBV6-5	CASSYSRGGRRAEVFF
TRBV7-9	CASSISGAKNIQYF
TRBV10-3	CVTSESRRTNTGELFF
TRBV6-1	CASKDTWGSCNEQFF
TRBV2	CASSEERAGELFF
TRBV12-3/TRBV12-4	CASGKIYEQYF
TRBV25-1	CTSSDPGQANGYTF
TRBV28	CASSFQGVVVEQYF
TRBV6-1	CVSSESRVLNTEAFF